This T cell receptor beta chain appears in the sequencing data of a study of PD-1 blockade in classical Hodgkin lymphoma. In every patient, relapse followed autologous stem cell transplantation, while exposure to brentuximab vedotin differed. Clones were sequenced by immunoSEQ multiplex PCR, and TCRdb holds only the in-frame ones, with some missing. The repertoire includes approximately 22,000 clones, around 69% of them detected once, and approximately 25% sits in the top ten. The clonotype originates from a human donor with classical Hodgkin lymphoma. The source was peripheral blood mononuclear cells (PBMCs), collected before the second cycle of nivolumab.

DNA for the CDR3: TGCGCCAGCAGCTTAGGGCTAGCGGGATTAAATACCTACGGGAGGGCCCACGAGCAGTACTTC. This encodes CASSLGLAGLNTYGRAHEQYF. V gene TRBV5-1 combines with J gene TRBJ2-7; 9 positions agree with TRBD2. The CDR3 spans 21 residues. Germline lookup yields CDR1 SGHRS and CDR2 YFSETQ. Unmatched junction bases numbered 26, after V lost 2 bases and J lost 5 bases.